A selection of T cell receptor beta chains follows, all from one sample in a study of CD8 T cells in Susac syndrome. TCRdb re-derived calls from the immunoSEQ multiplex PCR reads in MiXCR, one entry per CDR3 protein. Here the sample spans roughly 330,000 distinct CDR3 sequences, roughly 94% being singletons. Sequencing was carried out using CD4+ T cells from PBMCs. The receptor set was obtained from a human donor with multiple sclerosis. The CDR3 runs from the conserved cysteine through the conserved F or W. The order of the fields is D gene, J gene, V gene, CDR3 length, clone size, CDR3 protein, CDR3 DNA. D genes are given only for firm matches. Expanded clones get a size class; other rows say once, few or many, or leave the size out.

>NA|TRBJ2-4|TRBV7-2|14|NA
CASSFTPGQNIQYF
TGTGCCAGCAGCTTCACCCCGGGTCAAAACATTCAGTACTTC
>NA|TRBJ1-2|TRBV19|13|NA
CASSINVQGTASF
TGTGCCAGTAGTATCAATGTCCAGGGAACCGCGTCCTTC
>NA|TRBJ1-5|TRBV6-1|15|NA
CASSVEGGPTQPQHF
TGTGCCAGCAGTGTGGAGGGGGGGCCTACTCAGCCCCAGCATTTT
>NA|TRBJ1-2|TRBV19|14|NA
CASSITGIGHGYTF
TGTGCCAGTAGTATAACAGGCATCGGGCATGGCTACACCTTC
>TRBD1|TRBJ1-1|TRBV2|14|NA
CASSEWGQGTEAFF
TGTGCCAGCAGTGAATGGGGACAGGGGACTGAAGCTTTCTTT
>TRBD2|TRBJ2-1|TRBV25-1|15|NA
CASSTKRGSYNEQFF
TGTGCCAGCAGTACAAAGCGGGGATCCTACAATGAGCAGTTCTTC
>NA|TRBJ2-7|TRBV12-3/TRBV12-4|13|NA
CASSSFLGGGQYF
TGTGCCAGCAGTTCCTTTCTCGGAGGGGGGCAGTACTTC
>TRBD2|TRBJ2-1|TRBV19|15|once
CASSIGLAGTLREFF
TGTGCCAGTAGTATTGGACTAGCGGGAACGTTAAGGGAGTTCTTC
>TRBD1|TRBJ2-7|TRBV6-6|14|once
CASRMGGQGYEQYF
TGTGCCAGCCGCATGGGGGGACAGGGCTACGAGCAGTACTTC
>TRBD2|TRBJ2-3|TRBV12-3/TRBV12-4|15|NA
CASHPSGTSGISQYF
TGTGCCAGCCACCCCTCGGGGACTAGCGGGATATCGCAGTATTTT
>TRBD1|TRBJ1-4|TRBV20-1|14|NA
CSASDRDLHEKLFF
TGCAGTGCTAGTGACAGGGATCTTCATGAAAAACTGTTTTTT
>NA|TRBJ1-1|TRBV6-5|14|NA
CASSYRTPNTEAFF
TGTGCCAGCAGTTACCGTACACCCAACACTGAAGCTTTCTTT
>NA|TRBJ2-6|TRBV5-1|14|NA
CASSYPDREDVLTF
TGCGCCAGCAGCTACCCAGACAGGGAGGACGTCCTGACTTTC
>NA|TRBJ1-2|TRBV30|12|NA
CAWSVGFYGYTF
TGTGCCTGGAGTGTGGGTTTCTATGGCTACACCTTC
>NA|TRBJ1-5|TRBV7-9|16|once
CASSSAAAGGNQPQHF
TGTGCCAGCAGCTCCGCTGCGGCGGGGGGCAATCAGCCCCAGCATTTT
>NA|TRBJ2-7|TRBV3-1|14|NA
CASSQDGVTGEQYF
TGTGCCAGCAGCCAAGACGGGGTAACTGGCGAGCAGTACTTC
>NA|TRBJ1-2|TRBV12-3/TRBV12-4|14|NA
CASSLQGRSYGYTF
TGTGCCAGCAGTTTGCAGGGCAGGAGTTATGGCTACACCTTC
>NA|TRBJ1-1|TRBV19|13|NA
CASSEGRNTEAFF
TGTGCCAGTAGTGAGGGACGAAACACTGAAGCTTTCTTT
>TRBD2|TRBJ2-7|TRBV12-3/TRBV12-4|14|NA
CASSSSGGVREQYF
TGTGCCAGCAGTTCCTCGGGGGGGGTTCGCGAGCAGTACTTC
>NA|TRBJ1-1|TRBV2|15|NA
CASRFGQFLNTEAFF
TGTGCCAGCAGATTCGGACAGTTTCTGAACACTGAAGCTTTCTTT
>NA|TRBJ2-1|TRBV30|10|NA
CAARYNEQFF
TGTGCGGCCCGGTACAATGAGCAGTTCTTC
>NA|TRBJ1-1|TRBV12-3/TRBV12-4|14|NA
CASSLGTRNTEAFF
TGTGCCAGCAGTTTGGGGACAAGGAACACTGAAGCTTTCTTT
>NA|TRBJ2-2|TRBV29-1|17|NA
CSVEERRQGPHTGELFF
TGCAGCGTTGAAGAGCGGCGGCAGGGGCCCCACACCGGGGAGCTGTTTTTT
>NA|TRBJ2-2|TRBV3-1|15|NA
CASSQGVVDTGELFF
TGTGCCAGCAGCCAGGGTGTGGTGGACACCGGGGAGCTGTTTTTT